This T cell receptor (beta chain) originates from a study of spatial heterogeneity in lung cancer. The wider study: Alpha-chain sequences were consistently detected less often than beta-chain sequences.

This clonotype showed up just a few times. Time point in this sample: sample taken at primary tumor resection. Whole RNA, which was extracted from tumor, nontumor lung tissue or frozen PBMC, was sequenced without any cell sorting. Trimming left V 4 bases short and J 0 bases short, with 11 bases between. CDR1 is SNHLY, CDR2 FYNNEI, per germline. The CDR3 is 15 residues long. The study tagged each TCR cDNA molecule with a unique molecular identifier. TCRdb re-analysed the 5' RACE reads in MiXCR, keeping a single row per CDR3 protein. This table has tens of thousands of distinct CDR3 sequences, 10% to 15% appearing once.

This TCR was recovered from a male donor with early-stage non-small cell lung cancer. Sequencing used PBMCs, obtained at surgery. The V and J genes are TRBV2 and TRBJ2-3, with a tentative D call TRBD2 (5 bases). The CDR3 loop reads CASSVPSGSTDTQYF. The DNA for the CDR3 is TGTGCCAGCAGTGTTCCCAGCGGAAGCACAGATACGCAGTATTTT.